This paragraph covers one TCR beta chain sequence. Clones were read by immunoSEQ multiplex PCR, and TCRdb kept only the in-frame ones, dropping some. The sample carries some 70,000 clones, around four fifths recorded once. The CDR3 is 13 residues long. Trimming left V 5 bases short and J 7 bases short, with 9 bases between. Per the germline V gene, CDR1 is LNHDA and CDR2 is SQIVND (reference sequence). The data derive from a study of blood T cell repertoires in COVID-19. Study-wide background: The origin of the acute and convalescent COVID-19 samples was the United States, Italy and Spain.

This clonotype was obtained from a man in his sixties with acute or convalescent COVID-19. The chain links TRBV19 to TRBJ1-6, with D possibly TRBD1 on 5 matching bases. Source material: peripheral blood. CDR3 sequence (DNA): TGTGCCAGTAGTGCCAGACAGAATTCACCCCTCCACTTT. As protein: CASSARQNSPLHF.